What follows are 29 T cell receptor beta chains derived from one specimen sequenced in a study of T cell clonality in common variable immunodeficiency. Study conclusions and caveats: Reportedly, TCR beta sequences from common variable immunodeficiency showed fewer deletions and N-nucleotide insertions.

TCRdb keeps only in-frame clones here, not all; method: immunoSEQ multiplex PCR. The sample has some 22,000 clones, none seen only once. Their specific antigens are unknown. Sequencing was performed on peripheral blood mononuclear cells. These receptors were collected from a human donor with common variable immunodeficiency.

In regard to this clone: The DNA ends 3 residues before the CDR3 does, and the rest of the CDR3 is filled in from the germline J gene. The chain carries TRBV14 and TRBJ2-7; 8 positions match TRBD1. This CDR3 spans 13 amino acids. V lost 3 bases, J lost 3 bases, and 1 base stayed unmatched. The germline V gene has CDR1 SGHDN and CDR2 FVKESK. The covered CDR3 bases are TGTGCCAGCAGCCACACAGGGGGCTACGAG. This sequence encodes CASSHTGGYE. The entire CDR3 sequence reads CASSHTGGYEQYF.

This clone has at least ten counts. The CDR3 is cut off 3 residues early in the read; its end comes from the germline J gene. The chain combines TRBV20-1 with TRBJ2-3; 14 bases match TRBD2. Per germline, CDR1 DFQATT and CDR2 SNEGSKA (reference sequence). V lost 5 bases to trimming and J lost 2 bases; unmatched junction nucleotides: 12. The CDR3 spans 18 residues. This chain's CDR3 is CSARGTSGGPTITDTQYF. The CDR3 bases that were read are TGCAGTGCTCGCGGGACTAGCGGGGGCCCCACCATCACAGATACG.

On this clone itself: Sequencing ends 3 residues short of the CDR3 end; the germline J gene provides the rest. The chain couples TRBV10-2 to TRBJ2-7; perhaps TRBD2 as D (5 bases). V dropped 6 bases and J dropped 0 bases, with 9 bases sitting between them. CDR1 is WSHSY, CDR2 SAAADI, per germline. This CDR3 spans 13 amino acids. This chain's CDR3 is CASRVASSYEQYF. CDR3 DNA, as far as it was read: TGCGCCAGCAGGGTAGCGAGCTCCTACGAG.

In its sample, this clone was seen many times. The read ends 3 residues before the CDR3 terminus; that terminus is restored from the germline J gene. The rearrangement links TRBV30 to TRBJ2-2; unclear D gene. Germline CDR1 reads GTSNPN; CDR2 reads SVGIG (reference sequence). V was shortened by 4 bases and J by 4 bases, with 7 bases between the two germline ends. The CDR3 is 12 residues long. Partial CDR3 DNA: TGTGCCTGGAACGCAGGCACCGGGGAG. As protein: CAWNAGTGE. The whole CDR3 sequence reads CAWNAGTGELFF.

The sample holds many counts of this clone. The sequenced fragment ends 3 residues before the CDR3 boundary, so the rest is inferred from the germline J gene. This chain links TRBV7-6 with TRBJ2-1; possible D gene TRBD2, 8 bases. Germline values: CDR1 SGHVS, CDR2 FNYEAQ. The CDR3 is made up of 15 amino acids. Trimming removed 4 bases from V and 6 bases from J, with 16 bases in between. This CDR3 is CASSSGLGGLNEQFF. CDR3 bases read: TGTGCCAGCAGCTCGGGACTAGGGGGCCTCAATGAG.

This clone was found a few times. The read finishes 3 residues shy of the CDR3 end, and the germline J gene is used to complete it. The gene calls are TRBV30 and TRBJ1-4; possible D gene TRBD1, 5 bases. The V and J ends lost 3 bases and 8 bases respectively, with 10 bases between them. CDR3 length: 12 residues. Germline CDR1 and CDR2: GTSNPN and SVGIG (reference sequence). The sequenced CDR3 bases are TGTGCCTGGAGCCCCAAGGGGGAAAAA. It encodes CAWSPKGEK. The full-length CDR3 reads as CAWSPKGEKLFF.

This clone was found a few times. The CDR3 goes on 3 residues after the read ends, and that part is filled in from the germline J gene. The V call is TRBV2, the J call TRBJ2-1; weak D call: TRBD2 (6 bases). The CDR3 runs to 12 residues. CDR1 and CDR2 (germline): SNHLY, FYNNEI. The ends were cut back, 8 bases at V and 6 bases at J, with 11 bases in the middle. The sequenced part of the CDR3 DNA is TGTGCCAGCGGCGGGGCAGGCAATGAG. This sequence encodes CASGGAGNE. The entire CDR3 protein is CASGGAGNEQFF.

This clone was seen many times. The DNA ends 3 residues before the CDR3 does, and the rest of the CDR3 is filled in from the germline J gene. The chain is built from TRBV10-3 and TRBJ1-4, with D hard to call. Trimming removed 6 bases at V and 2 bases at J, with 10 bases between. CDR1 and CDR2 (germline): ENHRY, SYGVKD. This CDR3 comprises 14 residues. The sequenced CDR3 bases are TGTGCCATCAGGCAATCGGGGACTAATGAAAAA. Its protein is CAIRQSGTNEK. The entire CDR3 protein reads CAIRQSGTNEKLFF.

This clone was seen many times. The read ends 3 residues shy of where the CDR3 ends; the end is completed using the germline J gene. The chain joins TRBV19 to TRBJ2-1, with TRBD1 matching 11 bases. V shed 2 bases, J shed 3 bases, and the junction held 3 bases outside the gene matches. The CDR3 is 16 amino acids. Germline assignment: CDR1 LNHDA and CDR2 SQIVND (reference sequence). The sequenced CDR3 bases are TGTGCCAGTAGTATATATGGGACAGGGGGCTACAATGAG. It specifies CASSIYGTGGYNE. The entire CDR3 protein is CASSIYGTGGYNEQFF.

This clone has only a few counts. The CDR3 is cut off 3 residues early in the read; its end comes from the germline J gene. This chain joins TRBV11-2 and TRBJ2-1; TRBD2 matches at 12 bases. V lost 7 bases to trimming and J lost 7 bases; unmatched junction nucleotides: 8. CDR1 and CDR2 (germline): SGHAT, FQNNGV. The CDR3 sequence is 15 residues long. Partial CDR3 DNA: TGTGCCAGCACCATAGGACTAGCGGGAAAGAATGAG. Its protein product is CASTIGLAGKNE. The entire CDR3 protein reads CASTIGLAGKNEQFF. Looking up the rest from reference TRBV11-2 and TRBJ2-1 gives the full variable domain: EAGVAQSPRYKIIEKRQSVAFWCNPISGHATLYWYQQILGQGPKLLIQFQNNGVVDDSQLPKDRFSAERLKGVDSTLKIQPAKLEDSAVYLCASTIGLAGKNEQFFGPGTRLTVL.

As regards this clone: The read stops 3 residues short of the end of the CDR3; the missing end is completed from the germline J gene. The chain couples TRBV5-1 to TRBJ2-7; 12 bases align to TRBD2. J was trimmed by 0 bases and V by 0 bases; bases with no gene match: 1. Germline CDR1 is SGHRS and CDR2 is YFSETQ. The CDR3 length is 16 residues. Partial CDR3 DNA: TGCGCCAGCAGCTTGGCTAGCGGGGGGGTCTCCTACGAG. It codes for CASSLASGGVSYE. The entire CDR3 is CASSLASGGVSYEQYF.

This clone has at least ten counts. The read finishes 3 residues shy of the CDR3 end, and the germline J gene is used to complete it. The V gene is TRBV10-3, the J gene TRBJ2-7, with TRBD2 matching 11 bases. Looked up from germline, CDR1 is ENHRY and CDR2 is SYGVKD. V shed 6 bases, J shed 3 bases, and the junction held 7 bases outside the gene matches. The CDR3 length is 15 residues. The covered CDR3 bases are TGTGCCATCAGGTCAGGGACTAGCGGAAACTACGAG. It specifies CAIRSGTSGNYE. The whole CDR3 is CAIRSGTSGNYEQYF.

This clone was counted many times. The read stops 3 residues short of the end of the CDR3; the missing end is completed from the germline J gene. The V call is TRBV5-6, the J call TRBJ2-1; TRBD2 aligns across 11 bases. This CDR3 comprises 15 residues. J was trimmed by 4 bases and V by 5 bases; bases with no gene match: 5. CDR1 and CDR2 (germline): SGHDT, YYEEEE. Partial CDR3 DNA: TGTGCCAGCAGTAAGGGACTAGCGGAATACAATGAG. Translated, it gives CASSKGLAEYNE. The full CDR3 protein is CASSKGLAEYNEQFF.

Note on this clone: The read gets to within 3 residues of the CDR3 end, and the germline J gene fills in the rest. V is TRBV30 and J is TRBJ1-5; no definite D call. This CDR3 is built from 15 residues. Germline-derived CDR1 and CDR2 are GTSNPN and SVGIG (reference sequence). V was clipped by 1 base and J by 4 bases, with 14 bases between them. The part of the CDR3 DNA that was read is TGTGCCTGGAGTGAGGGTCAATTTGGGAATCAGCCC. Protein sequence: CAWSEGQFGNQP. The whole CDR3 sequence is CAWSEGQFGNQPQHF.

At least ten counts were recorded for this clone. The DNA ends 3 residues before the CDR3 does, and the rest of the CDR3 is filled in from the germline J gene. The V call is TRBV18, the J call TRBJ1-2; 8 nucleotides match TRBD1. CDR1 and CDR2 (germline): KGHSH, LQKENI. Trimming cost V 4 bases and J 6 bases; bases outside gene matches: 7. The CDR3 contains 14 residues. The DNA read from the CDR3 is TGTGCCAGCTCACAATTGGACAGGGCTAATGGC. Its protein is CASSQLDRANG. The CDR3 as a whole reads CASSQLDRANGYTF.

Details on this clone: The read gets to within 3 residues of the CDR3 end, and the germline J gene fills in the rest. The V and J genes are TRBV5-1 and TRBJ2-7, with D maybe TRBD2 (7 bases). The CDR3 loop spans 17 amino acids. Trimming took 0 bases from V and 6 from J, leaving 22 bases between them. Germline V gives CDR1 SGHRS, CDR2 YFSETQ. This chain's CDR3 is CASSLERRRGGAGEQYF. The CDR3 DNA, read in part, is TGCGCCAGCAGCTTGGAAAGACGTCGAGGGGGGGCTGGCGAG. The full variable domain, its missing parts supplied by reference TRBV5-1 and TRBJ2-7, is KAGVTQTPRYLIKTRGQQVTLSCSPISGHRSVSWYQQTPGQGLQFLFEYFSETQRNKGNFPGRFSGRQFSNSRSEMNVSTLELGDSALYLCASSLERRRGGAGEQYFGPGTRLTVT.

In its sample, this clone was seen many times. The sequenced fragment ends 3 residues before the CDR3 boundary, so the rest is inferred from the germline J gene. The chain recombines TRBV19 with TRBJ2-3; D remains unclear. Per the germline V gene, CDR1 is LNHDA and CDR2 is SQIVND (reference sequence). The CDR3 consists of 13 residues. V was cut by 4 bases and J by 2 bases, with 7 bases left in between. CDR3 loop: CASSRATTDTQYF. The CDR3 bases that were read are TGTGCCAGTAGTAGGGCAACCACAGATACG.

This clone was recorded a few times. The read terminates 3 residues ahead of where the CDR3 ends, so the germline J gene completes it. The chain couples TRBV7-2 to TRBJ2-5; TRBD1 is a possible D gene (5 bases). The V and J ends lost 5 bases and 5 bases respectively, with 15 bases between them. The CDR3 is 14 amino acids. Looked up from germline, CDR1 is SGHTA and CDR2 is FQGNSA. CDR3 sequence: CASSPGPPGETQYF. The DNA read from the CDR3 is TGTGCCAGCAGCCCCGGCCCCCCAGGGGAGACC.

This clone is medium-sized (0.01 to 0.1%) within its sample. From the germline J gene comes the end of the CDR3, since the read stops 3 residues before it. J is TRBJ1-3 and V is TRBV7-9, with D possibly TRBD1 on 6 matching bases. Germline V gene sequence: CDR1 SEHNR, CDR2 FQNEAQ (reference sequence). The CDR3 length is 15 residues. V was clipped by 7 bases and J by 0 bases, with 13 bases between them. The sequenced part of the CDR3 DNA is TGTGCCAGCACCCCGGGGGGCACCTCTGGAAACACC. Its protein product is CASTPGGTSGNT. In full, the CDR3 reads CASTPGGTSGNTIYF.

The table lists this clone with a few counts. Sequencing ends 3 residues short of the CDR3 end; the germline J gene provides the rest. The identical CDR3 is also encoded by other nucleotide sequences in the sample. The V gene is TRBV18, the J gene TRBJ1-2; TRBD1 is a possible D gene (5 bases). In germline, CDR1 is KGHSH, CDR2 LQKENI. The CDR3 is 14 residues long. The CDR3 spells CASSPPEGVEGYTF. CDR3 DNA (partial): TGTGCCAGCTCACCACCGGAAGGGGTGGAAGGC.

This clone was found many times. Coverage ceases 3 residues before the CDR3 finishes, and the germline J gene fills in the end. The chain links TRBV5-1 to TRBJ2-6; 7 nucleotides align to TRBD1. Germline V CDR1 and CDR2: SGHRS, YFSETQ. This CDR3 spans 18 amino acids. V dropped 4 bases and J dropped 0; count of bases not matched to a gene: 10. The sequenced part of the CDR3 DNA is TGCGCCAGCAGCCTGAGGACAGGTCCCTCCTCTGGGGCCAACGTC. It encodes CASSLRTGPSSGANV. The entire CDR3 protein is CASSLRTGPSSGANVLTF.

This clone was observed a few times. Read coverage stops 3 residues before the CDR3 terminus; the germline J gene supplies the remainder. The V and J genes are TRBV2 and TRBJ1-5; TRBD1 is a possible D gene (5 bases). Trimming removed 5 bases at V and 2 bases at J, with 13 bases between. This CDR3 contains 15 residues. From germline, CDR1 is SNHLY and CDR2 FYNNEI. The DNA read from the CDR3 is TGTGCCAGCAGTAAGGGGTCAGCCCGCAATCAGCCC. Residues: CASSKGSARNQP. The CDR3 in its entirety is CASSKGSARNQPQHF.

This chain's CDR3 is CASSPGGPLNEQFF. CDR3 DNA (partial): TGTGCCAGCTCACCGGGGGGGCCCCTCAATGAG. The chain employs TRBV18 and TRBJ2-1; D might be TRBD2 (7 bases). The read ends 3 residues early relative to the CDR3; the germline J gene fills the gap. V lost 3 bases to trimming and J lost 6 bases, with 12 bases between them. CDR1 and CDR2 (germline): KGHSH, LQKENI. The CDR3 has 14 residues.

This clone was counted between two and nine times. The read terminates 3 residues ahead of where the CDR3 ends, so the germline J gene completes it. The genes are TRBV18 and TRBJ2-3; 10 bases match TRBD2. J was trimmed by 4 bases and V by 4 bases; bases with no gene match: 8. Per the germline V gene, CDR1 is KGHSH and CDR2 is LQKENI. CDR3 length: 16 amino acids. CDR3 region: CASSQLSGGAADTQYF. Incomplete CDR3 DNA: TGTGCCAGCTCACAGCTCAGCGGGGGGGCTGCAGATACG.

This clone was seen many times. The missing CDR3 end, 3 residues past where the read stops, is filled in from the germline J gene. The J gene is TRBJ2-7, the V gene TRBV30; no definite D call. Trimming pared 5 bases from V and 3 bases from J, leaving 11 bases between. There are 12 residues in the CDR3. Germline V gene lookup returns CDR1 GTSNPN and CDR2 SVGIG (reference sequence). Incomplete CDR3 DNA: TGTGCCTGGGCTCCCAAGGGCTACGAG. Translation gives CAWAPKGYE. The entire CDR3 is CAWAPKGYEQYF.

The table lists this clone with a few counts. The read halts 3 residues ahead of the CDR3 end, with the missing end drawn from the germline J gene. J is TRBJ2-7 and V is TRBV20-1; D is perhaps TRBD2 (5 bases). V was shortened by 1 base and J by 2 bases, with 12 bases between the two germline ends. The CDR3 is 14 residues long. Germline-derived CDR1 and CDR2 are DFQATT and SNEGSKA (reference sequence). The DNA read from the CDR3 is TGCAGTGCTAGAGGGACTCCGAATACCTACGAG. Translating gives CSARGTPNTYE. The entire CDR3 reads CSARGTPNTYEQYF.

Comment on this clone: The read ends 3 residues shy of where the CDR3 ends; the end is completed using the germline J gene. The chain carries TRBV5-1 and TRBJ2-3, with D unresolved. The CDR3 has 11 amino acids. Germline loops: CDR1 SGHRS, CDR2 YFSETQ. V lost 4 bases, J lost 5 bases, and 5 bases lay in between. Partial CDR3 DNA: TGCGCCAGCAGCGCACAAGATACG. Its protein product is CASSAQDT. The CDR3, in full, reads CASSAQDTQYF.

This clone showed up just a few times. The covered CDR3 bases are TGTGCCAGCAGCGAAAGACACGGGGGGTACACTGAA. It encodes CASSERHGGYTE. The full-length CDR3 reads as CASSERHGGYTEAFF. This chain joins TRBV7-6 and TRBJ1-1, with D possibly matching TRBD1 (5 bases). The read finishes 3 residues shy of the CDR3 end, and the germline J gene is used to complete it. Germline CDR1 is SGHVS and CDR2 is FNYEAQ. This CDR3 comprises 15 residues. With 5 bases removed from V and 3 bases from J, the gap between germline ends came to 16 bases.

CDR3 region: CASRTLQGRYGYTF. Incomplete CDR3 DNA: TGTGCCAGTAGAACCTTGCAGGGGCGCTATGGC. The chain links TRBV19 to TRBJ1-2; D is possibly TRBD1 (6 bases). The read halts 3 residues ahead of the CDR3 end, with the missing end drawn from the germline J gene. This CDR3 region has 14 residues. V lost 6 bases and J 4 bases, leaving 15 bases between the germline ends. The germline CDR1 and CDR2 sequences are LNHDA and SQIVND (reference sequence).